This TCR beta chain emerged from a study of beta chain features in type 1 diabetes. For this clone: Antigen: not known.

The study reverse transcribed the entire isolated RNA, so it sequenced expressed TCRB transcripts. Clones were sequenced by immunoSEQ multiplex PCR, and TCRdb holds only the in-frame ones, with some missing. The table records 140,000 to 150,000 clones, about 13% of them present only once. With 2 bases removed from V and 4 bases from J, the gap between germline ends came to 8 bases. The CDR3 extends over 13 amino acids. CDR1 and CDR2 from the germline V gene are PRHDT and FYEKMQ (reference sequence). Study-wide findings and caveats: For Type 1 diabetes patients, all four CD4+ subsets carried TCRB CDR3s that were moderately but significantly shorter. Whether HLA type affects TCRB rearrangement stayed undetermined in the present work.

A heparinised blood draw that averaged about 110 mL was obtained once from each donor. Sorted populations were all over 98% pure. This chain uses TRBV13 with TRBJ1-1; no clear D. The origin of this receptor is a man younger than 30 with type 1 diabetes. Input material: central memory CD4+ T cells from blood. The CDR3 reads CASSLRDGTEAFF. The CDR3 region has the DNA TGTGCCAGCAGCTTAAGGGATGGCACTGAAGCTTTCTTT.